This T cell receptor beta chain is drawn from a study of cytomegalovirus exposure and HLA in healthy donors. This PCR relied on a set of 60 Vbeta primers and 13 Jbeta primers. Generated by immunoSEQ multiplex PCR, the TCRdb table keeps only in-frame clones and is missing some. The table lists 90,000 to 150,000 clones, 65% to 80% of them singletons. The CDR3 loop spans 13 amino acids. CDR1 is SGDLS and CDR2 is YYNGEE in the germline V gene. The germline V and J ends were trimmed by 4 bases and 4 bases, with 8 bases remaining between them. This clonotype was sampled from a man aged 18 to 29 in good health and CMV-seropositive. Sequenced sample: PBMCs. V is TRBV9 and J is TRBJ2-2; no reliable D call. The CDR3, as DNA: TGTGCCAGCAGCTTCCGGTCCACCGGGGAGCTGTTTTTT. Translation gives CASSFRSTGELFF.